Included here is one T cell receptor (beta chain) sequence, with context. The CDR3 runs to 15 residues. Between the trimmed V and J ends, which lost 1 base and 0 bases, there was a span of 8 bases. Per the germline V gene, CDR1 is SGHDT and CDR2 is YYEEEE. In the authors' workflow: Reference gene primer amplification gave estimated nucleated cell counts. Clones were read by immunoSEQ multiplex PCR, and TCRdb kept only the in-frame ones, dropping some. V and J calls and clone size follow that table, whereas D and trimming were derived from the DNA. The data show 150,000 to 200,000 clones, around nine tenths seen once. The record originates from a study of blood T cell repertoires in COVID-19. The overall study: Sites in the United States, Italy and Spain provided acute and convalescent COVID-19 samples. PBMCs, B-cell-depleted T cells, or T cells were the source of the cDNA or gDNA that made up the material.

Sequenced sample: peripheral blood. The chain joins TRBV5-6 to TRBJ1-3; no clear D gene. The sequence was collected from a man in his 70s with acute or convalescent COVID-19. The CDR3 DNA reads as TGTGCCAGCAGCTTGATGCCCGGCTCTGGAAACACCATATATTTT. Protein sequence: CASSLMPGSGNTIYF.